This passage covers 8 T cell receptor beta chains from one sample sequenced in a study of human T cells and chemical hapten exposure (TCRdb year 2021). Reading the label with the study, this specimen's time point is: pre-sensitization, week 0. The sample's treatment or condition label, in plain terms: therapeutic diphenylcyclopropenone sensitization with weekly scalp DPC. The library was produced with RACE. The instrument given in TCRdb is NextSeq 500. The public reads were run again by TCRdb, first through fastp at Q25 and then through MiXCR, and only productive beta chains were kept. Identical CDR3 protein sequences are pooled into one entry, listed with their most common genes and DNA. This sample has about 85,000 distinct CDR3 sequences in its table, and 6.5% to 10% of those were observed once. The ten largest clones take up approximately 2.8% of the sample. The sample in question was whole blood, obtained in connection with sensitization to the hapten diphenylcyclopropenone (DPC). Source of these receptors: a man aged 40-49 years with alopecia areata. Some clones in this sample may be carry-over from other donors' samples.

This clonotype was recorded a few times. The gene calls are TRBV7-3 and TRBJ2-1; weak D call: TRBD1 (6 bases). V was trimmed by 5 bases and J by 0 bases, leaving 14 bases between them. The CDR3 is 16 amino acids. Germline V gene data show CDR1 as SGHTA and CDR2 as FQGTGA. Written as DNA, the CDR3 is TGTGCCAGCAGCACTAACAGGGCCAGCTCCTACAATGAGCAGTTCTTC. It is translated as CASSTNRASSYNEQFF.

This clonotype was detected ten times or more. The J gene is TRBJ2-3, the V gene TRBV20-1; a weak D match, TRBD2 (5 bases). V gave up 6 bases and J gave up 2 bases, with 15 bases separating them. The CDR3 runs 14 residues. CDR1 DFQATT and CDR2 SNEGSKA come from the germline V gene (reference sequence). CDR3 amino acids: CSARTGSNTDTQYF. The CDR3 DNA reads TGCAGTGCCCGGACGGGGTCGAACACAGATACGCAGTATTTT.

The chain joins TRBV12-3 or TRBV12-4 to TRBJ2-1; a possible D gene is TRBD2 (6 bases). CDR3 length equals 13 residues. With 5 bases removed from V and 7 bases from J, the gap between germline ends came to 12 bases. CDR3 in amino acids: CASSPGTLNEQFF. In DNA form, the CDR3 reads TGTGCCAGCAGTCCCGGGACTTTAAATGAGCAGTTCTTC.

The chain employs TRBV7-2 and TRBJ2-1; a possible D gene is TRBD2 (5 bases). V was pared by 3 bases and J by 7 bases, with 7 bases between. This CDR3 contains 12 residues. Germline V gene data show CDR1 as SGHTA and CDR2 as FQGNSA. The CDR3 sequence: CASSFGLNEQFF. In DNA, the CDR3 is TGTGCCAGCAGCTTCGGACTGAATGAGCAGTTCTTC.

This clonotype was seen a handful of times. The chain recombines TRBV27 with TRBJ1-5; perhaps TRBD1 as D (5 bases). CDR1 is MNHEY, CDR2 SMNVEV, per germline (reference sequence). Between the trimmed V and J ends, which lost 3 bases and 5 bases, there was a span of 14 bases. The CDR3 has 15 amino acids. CDR3 in amino acids: CASSFPGTADQPQHF. CDR3 coding DNA: TGTGCCAGCAGTTTCCCAGGGACGGCGGATCAGCCCCAGCATTTT.

The V gene is TRBV7-9, the J gene TRBJ2-7; D unresolved. Germline loops: CDR1 SEHNR, CDR2 FQNEAQ (reference sequence). V was clipped by 6 bases and J by 4 bases, with 19 bases between them. This CDR3 region has 15 residues. CDR3: CASSPLSDRSYEQYF. In DNA form, the CDR3 reads TGTGCCAGCAGTCCCCTTTCCGATCGATCTTACGAGCAGTACTTC.

The chain recombines TRBV29-1 with TRBJ2-7, with D perhaps matching TRBD1 (6 bases). The CDR3 has 13 amino acids. CDR1 is SQVTM and CDR2 is ANQGSEA in the germline V gene. DNA for the CDR3: TGCAGTGACTGGACAGCACTATCCTACGAGCAGTACGTC. This gives the protein CSDWTALSYEQYV.

In this sample, this clonotype turned up a few times. The chain recombines TRBV2 with TRBJ1-3; D remains ambiguous. Trimming removed 4 bases at V and 2 bases at J, with 9 bases between. CDR1 and CDR2 from the germline V gene are SNHLY and FYNNEI. The CDR3 is made up of 14 amino acids. The CDR3 DNA reads TGTGCCAGCAGTGCCGAGAGGGCTGGAAACACCATATATTTT. This gives the protein CASSAERAGNTIYF.